This T cell receptor beta chain comes out of a study of T cell responses to AZD1222 COVID-19 vaccine. V gave up 2 bases and J gave up 4 bases, with 6 bases separating them. The CDR3 is 13 amino acids. CDR1 is LGHNA and CDR2 is YSLEER in the germline V gene. The table came from immunoSEQ multiplex PCR; TCRdb's copy has only in-frame clones and leaves some out. The data hold 100,000 or so clones, with more than 75% observed a single time. The specimen comprised peripheral blood, sampled on day 0 of AZD1222 vaccination. The TCR sequence derives from an adult in good health. The gene calls are TRBV4-3 and TRBJ1-5; D possibly corresponds to TRBD1 (5 bases). The CDR3 region is CASSQHRNQPQHF. Here the CDR3 DNA reads TGCGCCAGCAGCCAACACAGGAATCAGCCCCAGCATTTT.